These 13 T cell receptor beta chains were all obtained from the same sample, sequenced in a study of blood T cell repertoires in COVID-19. TCRdb's copy holds only in-frame clones and misses some; the assay was immunoSEQ multiplex PCR. Of a few hundred thousand clones listed, about 88% are singletons. Sequenced material: PBMCs or T cells enriched from blood (not recorded which). Every receptor here comes from a woman in her 50s who had recovered from COVID-19.

This clone was observed a few times. The chain couples TRBV27 to TRBJ1-2, with D possibly TRBD1 on 5 matching bases. The germline V and J ends were trimmed by 0 bases and 3 bases, with 23 bases remaining between them. Germline-derived CDR1 and CDR2 are MNHEY and SMNVEV (reference sequence). The CDR3 totals 19 residues. The CDR3 bases are TGTGCCAGCAGTTTATCCCAAGAGATAACAAGGGGTGGACACTATGGCTACACCTTC. This codes for CASSLSQEITRGGHYGYTF.

The chain recombines TRBV2 with TRBJ2-7; 10 bases align to TRBD2. The CDR3 is 15 amino acids. The V and J ends lost 6 bases and 1 base, in that order; junction bases with no gene match: 6. CDR1 SNHLY and CDR2 FYNNEI come from the germline V gene. The CDR3 reads CASRQGLAESYEQYF. The CDR3 DNA follows: TGTGCCAGCAGACAAGGACTAGCGGAGTCCTACGAGCAGTACTTC.

In this sample, this clone turned up once. The genes are TRBV5-6 and TRBJ2-2; D may be TRBD1 (5 bases). V lost 4 bases and J 0 bases, leaving 16 bases between the germline ends. CDR3 length: 17 residues. The germline V gene encodes CDR1 SGHDT and CDR2 YYEEEE. CDR3 in amino acids: CASSDWGRAANTGELFF. The CDR3 DNA reads TGTGCCAGCAGCGACTGGGGCAGGGCAGCGAACACCGGGGAGCTGTTTTTT.

V and J are TRBV7-3 and TRBJ1-2; D gene ambiguous. The CDR3 sequence is 14 residues long. Trimming took off 6 bases at V and 6 bases at J, with 17 bases between the two ends. Germline-derived CDR1 and CDR2 are SGHTA and FQGTGA. The CDR3 DNA follows: TGTGCCAGCAGTAGGGCAGGTGGGAGTGATGGCTACACCTTC. Encoded protein: CASSRAGGSDGYTF.

The chain carries TRBV28 and TRBJ2-3; 7 bases are shared with TRBD2. Germline CDR1 and CDR2: MDHEN and SYDVKM. The CDR3 consists of 16 residues. Losses at the gene ends were 6 bases for V and 2 bases for J; bases not matched to a gene: 11. The CDR3 here is CASREPRGRATDTQYF. The CDR3 bases are TGTGCCAGCAGGGAACCACGGGGGAGGGCCACAGATACGCAGTATTTT.

This rearrangement joins TRBV19 to TRBJ1-2; the D gene is possibly TRBD1 (6 bases). This CDR3 has 14 amino acids. The V gene's germline CDR1 is LNHDA and CDR2 SQIVND (reference sequence). V lost 5 bases and J 2 bases, leaving 12 bases between the germline ends. CDR3 residues: CASSDLTGNYGYTF. CDR3 coding DNA: TGTGCCAGTAGTGACTTGACAGGAAACTATGGCTACACCTTC. Variable domain in full (rest from reference TRBV19 and TRBJ1-2): DGGITQSPKYLFRKEGQNVTLSCEQNLNHDAMYWYRQDPGQGLRLIYYSQIVNDFQKGDIAEGYSVSREKKESFPLTVTSAQKNPTAFYLCASSDLTGNYGYTFGSGTRLTVV.

This chain links TRBV3-1 (or the pseudogene TRBV3-2) with TRBJ1-2; 8 nucleotides agree with TRBD1. The CDR3 contains 14 residues. Germline CDR1 LGHDT, CDR2 YNNKEL (reference sequence). Germline trimming cut 1 base from V and 3 bases from J; bases unmatched to any gene: 1. The CDR3, as DNA: TGTGCCAGCAGCCAAGCGACAGGGGACTATGGCTACACCTTC. Translated: CASSQATGDYGYTF.

The chain uses TRBV27 and TRBJ1-1; 10 bases map to TRBD1. V was pared by 6 bases and J by 4 bases, with 8 bases of the junction left unmatched. CDR1 and CDR2 from the germline V gene are MNHEY and SMNVEV (reference sequence). This CDR3 has 15 residues. The CDR3 is CASRRQGAQGTEAFF. Written as DNA, the CDR3 is TGTGCCAGCAGACGACAGGGGGCGCAGGGCACTGAAGCTTTCTTT.

This rearrangement joins TRBV7-2 to TRBJ2-3; TRBD2 matches at 12 bases. J gave up 0 bases and V 8 bases, and 3 bases lay outside the gene matches. The CDR3 covers 15 residues. Germline V gives CDR1 SGHTA, CDR2 FQGNSA. In DNA, the CDR3 is TGTGCCAGCTCCGGGACTAGCGGGAGCACAGATACGCAGTATTTT. This gives the protein CASSGTSGSTDTQYF.

This clone was observed once. V gene TRBV5-1 combines with J gene TRBJ2-1; possibly TRBD2 for D (7 bases). Trimming took off 7 bases at V and 8 bases at J, with 13 bases between the two ends. Germline V gives CDR1 SGHRS, CDR2 YFSETQ. This CDR3 has 12 residues. The CDR3 DNA follows: TGCGCCAGCTACAGGGAGGGCGATGAGCAGTTCTTC. As protein: CASYREGDEQFF.

In this sample, this clone turned up once. The chain carries TRBV24-1 and TRBJ1-4; D is possibly TRBD1 (5 bases). Germline assignment: CDR1 KGHDR and CDR2 SFDVKD. Trimming pared 4 bases from V and 5 bases from J, leaving 16 bases between. This CDR3 comprises 16 residues. CDR3 nucleotides: TGTGCCACCAGTGAAGGCAGGGCGTGGACCAATGAAAAACTGTTTTTT. It specifies CATSEGRAWTNEKLFF.

The rearrangement uses TRBV5-6 and TRBJ1-4; D gene ambiguous. V dropped 0 bases and J dropped 4 bases, with 7 bases sitting between them. Germline CDR1 is SGHDT and CDR2 is YYEEEE. This CDR3 comprises 14 residues. The CDR3 DNA is TGTGCCAGCAGCTTGGTGGGAGTTAATGAAAAACTGTTTTTT. It is translated as CASSLVGVNEKLFF.

V and J are TRBV7-2 and TRBJ1-6; 8 bases match TRBD1. Germline lookup yields CDR1 SGHTA and CDR2 FQGNSA. This CDR3 has 14 amino acids. The junction had 7 bases not matched to a gene; V was cut back by 5 bases and J by 10 bases. CDR3 nucleotides: TGTGCCAGCAGCCTAGACAGGGGTTCGTCACCCCTCCACTTT. Its translation: CASSLDRGSSPLHF.